The present entry profiles one TCR beta chain with its context. No antigen is known for it. No base qualities exist here, and no much larger clone lies one base off it. The immunoSEQ assay at survey resolution was applied to genomic DNA for sequencing of TCRbeta rearrangements. As for the original processing: In the TCR sequencing data, the lowest productive clonotype frequency that could be detected was 2.59 x 10-5. Only productive TCRbeta rearrangements, meaning sequences that were complete and in-frame, were kept for the analyses. Clonality for each sample was calculated as Simpson clonality in the immunoSEQ Analyzer version 3.0. Based on frequency, clones were grouped as very rare, small, medium, large (1-20%) or hyperexpanded (>20%). Generation probabilities were estimated with OLGA 1.2.3, V-gene circos plots were generated with VDJtools, specificities were searched for in VDJdb, and CDR3 motifs were identified with GLIPH. Imported from immuneACCESS, the table was reduced by TCRdb to in-frame sequences with V and J called. These copies leave out some clones; in studies compared against another copy, an unresolved V gene accounts for under half, and the cause of the remainder is not known. From that table come the V and J calls and clone size; the DNA was used to work out D and trimming. The sample records fewer than 45,000 clones, approximately 88% of which are singletons. Under 0.4% of the sample lies in the top ten.

The data were taken from a study of STAT5B mutations in CD4+ large granular lymphocyte leukemia (dated by TCRdb to the early 2020s). The study in broad terms: Among healthy controls, the CDR3 'QG' motif was associated with a particular HLA allele. The TCRbeta repertoires of CD4+ T-cell large granular lymphocyte leukemia patients were compared with the TCRbeta repertoires of healthy blood donors. Flow cytometry on FACSCanto II or FACSVerse showed that the purified fractions were more than 95% pure among lymphocytes.

General conclusions and limits of the study: Enrichment of TRBV06-family usage was observed among the top patient clones (8/27) relative to healthy controls (2/35). CD4-sorted patient repertoires appeared more clonal than healthy CD4+ repertoires, and this difference persisted after removing the putative leukemic clones. The main leukemic clonotypes were found to be private to each patient, although over 20% of the main leukemic clonotypes were detected at low frequency in the non-leukemic repertoires of other patients. The data were not HLA-matched, and the relatively small sample size could explain the higher clonality seen in CD4+ compared with CD8+ T-LGLL.

Trimming costs V 10 bases and J 1 base, and their ends lie 16 bases apart. Per the germline V gene, ENHRY is the CDR1 and SYGVKD is the CDR2. The cysteine opens and the phenylalanine closes a CDR3 of 14 amino acids. Just the 42-base CDR3 DNA is kept, in frame starting at base 1. Healthy controls were 35 or so blood donors whose buffy coats came from the Finnish Red Cross blood service. All TCR-sequenced material derived from peripheral blood: patient blood samples and healthy donor buffy coats. Ficoll-Hypaque gradient centrifugation was used to isolate peripheral blood mononuclear cells. Magnetic purification was used to isolate CD4+ cells from the buffy coats of the healthy controls. Genomic DNA was extracted using the Gentra Puregene Cell and Tissue kit, and a Qubit 2.0 fluorometer was used to quantify it.

This clonotype originated in a human donor in good health. The sequenced material came from CD4+ T cells from blood buffy coats. The V gene is TRBV10-3 and the J gene is TRBJ1-1; tentative D gene TRBD1, with 6 bases matching. The CDR3 corresponds to CATTQGKGNTEAFF. The DNA sequence reads TGTGCCACAACCCAGGGGAAAGGGAACACTGAAGCTTTCTTT.